One and the same sample provided the 25 T cell receptor beta chains below, sequenced in a study of T cell responses to AZD1222 COVID-19 vaccine. The protocol was immunoSEQ multiplex PCR, while the TCRdb copy is restricted to in-frame clones and leaves out a portion. The repertoire holds roughly 140,000 clones, 70% to 90% seen once, with over 13% in the top ten. This specimen was peripheral blood, taken on day 0 of AZD1222 vaccination. These receptors were taken from an adult in good health.

The gene calls are TRBV6-5 and TRBJ1-4; D not resolved. Trimming shortened V by 0 bases and J by 4 bases, and 9 bases separated the two germline ends. Germline CDR1 MNHEY, CDR2 SVGAGI. The length of the CDR3 is 15 residues. In DNA, the CDR3 is TGTGCCAGCAGTTACTCAGGGAGAGATAATGAAAAACTGTTTTTT. Protein: CASSYSGRDNEKLFF.

V gene TRBV5-5 combines with J gene TRBJ2-5; 7 bases fit TRBD1. Trimming cost V 4 bases and J 4 bases; bases outside gene matches: 7. The germline CDR1 and CDR2 sequences are SGHKS and YYEKEE (reference sequence). This CDR3 contains 14 residues. The CDR3 sequence is CASSATGQVETQYF. CDR3 in DNA: TGTGCCAGCAGCGCCACAGGACAGGTAGAGACCCAGTACTTC.

This rearrangement joins TRBV10-3 to TRBJ1-1; D is perhaps TRBD1 (5 bases). V lost 1 base and J lost 1, with 10 bases in between. Germline CDR1 is ENHRY and CDR2 is SYGVKD. There are 15 residues in the CDR3. In DNA form, the CDR3 reads TGTGCCATCAGTGAGTACGGGGGTGGGAACACTGAAGCTTTCTTT. It yields the protein CAISEYGGGNTEAFF.

The chain recombines TRBV6-5 with TRBJ1-1; 8 nucleotides line up with TRBD1. Germline V CDR1 and CDR2: MNHEY, SVGAGI. J was trimmed by 7 bases and V by 4 bases; bases with no gene match: 5. The CDR3 runs to 13 residues. The DNA for the CDR3 is TGTGCCAGCAGTTCCCATGACAGGGGTGAAGCTTTCTTT. Protein sequence: CASSSHDRGEAFF.

The gene calls are TRBV6-4 and TRBJ2-3, with 11 bases that match TRBD2. CDR1 and CDR2 from the germline V gene are MRHNA and SNTAGT. This CDR3 contains 16 residues. J lost 5 bases, V lost 4 bases, and 8 bases had no gene match. In nucleotides, the CDR3 is TGTGCCAGCAGTGTAGGGACTAGCGGCCTCGGAGATACGCAGTATTTT. Translated: CASSVGTSGLGDTQYF.

J is TRBJ2-1 and V is TRBV5-1; D is possibly TRBD1 (6 bases). The CDR3 is made up of 13 amino acids. The germline V gene has CDR1 SGHRS and CDR2 YFSETQ. The V and J ends lost 2 bases and 8 bases respectively, with 11 bases between them. As DNA, the CDR3 is TGCGCCAGCAGCTTTGGGGGCGCTGATGAGCAGTTCTTC. Translation: CASSFGGADEQFF.

The J gene is TRBJ2-2, the V gene TRBV6-5; D is tentatively TRBD1 or TRBD2 (5 bases each). Trimming stripped 4 bases from V and 3 bases from J, with 15 bases between. Germline V gives CDR1 MNHEY, CDR2 SVGAGI. The CDR3 is made up of 16 amino acids. Written as DNA, the CDR3 is TGTGCCAGCAGTTCCGGGACCCTCAGGCACACCGGGGAGCTGTTTTTT. It yields the protein CASSSGTLRHTGELFF.

This chain joins TRBV2 and TRBJ2-2; a possible D gene is TRBD2 (5 bases). Germline CDR1 and CDR2: SNHLY and FYNNEI. The CDR3 extends over 14 amino acids. The ends were cut back, 8 bases at V and 6 bases at J, with 16 bases in the middle. As DNA, the CDR3 is TGTGCCAGCGGGGTAGAAGTTAGCGCCGGGGAGCTGTTTTTT. This sequence encodes CASGVEVSAGELFF.

V gene TRBV2 combines with J gene TRBJ2-3; 8 bases are a match to TRBD1. Germline V gene data show CDR1 as SNHLY and CDR2 as FYNNEI. This CDR3 comprises 14 residues. The V gene end was trimmed by 6 bases and the J gene end by 3 bases; junction bases not matched to a gene: 5. The DNA of the CDR3 is TGTGCCAGCAGCGCTACAGGGGGGACAGATACGCAGTATTTT. Encoded protein: CASSATGGTDTQYF.

The chain recombines TRBV7-9 with TRBJ2-5; perhaps TRBD1 as D (5 bases). CDR1 and CDR2 (germline): SEHNR, FQNEAQ (reference sequence). This CDR3 has 15 amino acids. The V and J ends lost 5 bases and 5 bases respectively, with 18 bases between them. CDR3 bases: TGTGCCAGCAGCACCCCCTTGGGGCTCTGGGAGACCCAGTACTTC. Translating gives CASSTPLGLWETQYF.

The J gene is TRBJ1-1, the V gene TRBV7-2; perhaps TRBD1 as D (5 bases). Germline V lookup: CDR1 SGHTA, CDR2 FQGNSA. This CDR3 region has 14 residues. V was cut by 4 bases and J by 1 base, with 10 bases left in between. Here the CDR3 reads CASSSGTSNTEAFF. The DNA of the CDR3 is TGTGCCAGCAGCTCAGGGACGTCGAACACTGAAGCTTTCTTT.

The rearrangement joins TRBV5-1 to TRBJ2-3; no firm D call. CDR1 is SGHRS, CDR2 YFSETQ, per germline. The CDR3 is 15 residues long. With 0 bases removed from V and 3 bases from J, the gap between germline ends came to 11 bases. CDR3 DNA: TGCGCCAGCAGCTTGGGAGGCGGCAGGACAGATACGCAGTATTTT. The encoded protein is CASSLGGGRTDTQYF. Based on the CDR3 plus reference TRBV5-1 and TRBJ2-3, the full variable domain is KAGVTQTPRYLIKTRGQQVTLSCSPISGHRSVSWYQQTPGQGLQFLFEYFSETQRNKGNFPGRFSGRQFSNSRSEMNVSTLELGDSALYLCASSLGGGRTDTQYFGPGTRLTVL.

The chain has TRBV9 and TRBJ2-3; 11 nucleotides line up with TRBD2. The V and J ends lost 4 bases and 5 bases, in that order; junction bases with no gene match: 9. CDR1 and CDR2 (germline): SGDLS, YYNGEE. CDR3 length: 16 amino acids. Here the CDR3 reads CASSSQTSGAGDTQYF. CDR3 bases: TGTGCCAGCAGCTCTCAGACTAGCGGGGCGGGAGATACGCAGTATTTT.

The rearrangement uses TRBV12-5 and TRBJ1-2, with 7 positions matching TRBD1. V lost 6 bases, J lost 7 bases, and 8 bases stayed unmatched. CDR1 is LGHNT and CDR2 is FRNRAP in the germline V gene. The CDR3 loop spans 13 amino acids. The CDR3 DNA is TGTGCTAGTGGCCGGGGACAGTGGGGTGGCTACACCTTC. Amino acids: CASGRGQWGGYTF.

The genes are TRBV9 and TRBJ2-2; TRBD2 might be the D (6 bases). The germline V and J ends were trimmed by 4 bases and 3 bases, with 16 bases remaining between them. In germline, CDR1 is SGDLS, CDR2 YYNGEE. This CDR3 is 16 amino acids long. In DNA, the CDR3 is TGTGCCAGCAGCTCTTCGCGGGGCAGCTACACCGGGGAGCTGTTTTTT. Its translation is CASSSSRGSYTGELFF.

The chain has TRBV2 and TRBJ1-1; a possible D gene is TRBD1 (5 bases). Germline CDR1 is SNHLY and CDR2 is FYNNEI. CDR3 size: 13 residues. V was trimmed by 5 bases and J by 1 base, leaving 8 bases between them. In DNA form, the CDR3 reads TGTGCCAGCAGTATCGACAGGAACACTGAAGCTTTCTTT. Amino acids: CASSIDRNTEAFF.

The chain employs TRBV5-8 and TRBJ1-1, with TRBD1 matching 9 bases. The CDR3 runs to 14 residues. CDR1 and CDR2 from the germline V gene are SGHTS and YDEGEE. V lost 0 bases, J lost 6 bases, and 3 bases stayed unmatched. The CDR3 region has the DNA TGTGCCAGCAGCTTGGGACAGGGGGACTCTGAAGCTTTCTTT. This gives the protein CASSLGQGDSEAFF.

The chain has TRBV14 and TRBJ1-5; D may be TRBD1 (5 bases). This CDR3 has 13 amino acids. Germline V gene lookup returns CDR1 SGHDN and CDR2 FVKESK. V lost 5 bases and J lost 5, with 10 bases in between. Written as DNA, the CDR3 is TGTGCCAGCAGCAGGACAAGAGATCAGCCCCAGCATTTT. Amino acid sequence: CASSRTRDQPQHF.

The chain couples TRBV28 to TRBJ1-2, with unresolved D. This CDR3 has 14 residues. Germline CDR1 is MDHEN and CDR2 is SYDVKM. V was pared by 2 bases and J by 4 bases, with 11 bases between. The CDR3 bases are TGTGCCAGCAGTTTAATTGTGGGTAGCTATGGCTACACCTTC. Amino acids: CASSLIVGSYGYTF.

The genes are TRBV7-2 and TRBJ1-2; D is ambiguous. The CDR3 is 18 amino acids. Per the germline V gene, CDR1 is SGHTA and CDR2 is FQGNSA. V lost 4 bases and J 5 bases, leaving 26 bases between the germline ends. This chain's CDR3 is CASSSPGLSTQARYGYTF. CDR3 DNA sequence: TGTGCCAGCAGCTCACCTGGACTTTCCACCCAGGCGCGGTATGGCTACACCTTC. The entire variable domain, with the rest obtained from reference TRBV7-2 and TRBJ1-2, is as follows: GAGVSQSPSNKVTEKGKDVELRCDPISGHTALYWYRQSLGQGLEFLIYFQGNSAPDKSGLPSDRFSAERTGGSVSTLTIQRTQQEDSAVYLCASSSPGLSTQARYGYTFGSGTRLTVV.

The CDR3 nucleotides read TGTGCCAGCTCACCCGGGGGGGCCCATTCACCCCTCCACTTT. Its protein is CASSPGGAHSPLHF. The V and J genes are TRBV18 and TRBJ1-6, with a possible D match to TRBD1 (6 bases). Germline V gene data show CDR1 as KGHSH and CDR2 as LQKENI. This CDR3 has 14 amino acids. Trimming removed 3 bases at V and 8 bases at J, with 11 bases between.

This clone has a handful of counts. The chain combines TRBV24-1 with TRBJ1-2, with D unclear. The germline V gene encodes CDR1 KGHDR and CDR2 SFDVKD. Between the trimmed V and J ends, which lost 0 bases and 6 bases, there was a span of 10 bases. The CDR3 consists of 14 residues. The CDR3 here is CATSDLPGGHGYTF. The CDR3 DNA reads TGTGCCACCAGTGATTTGCCGGGAGGGCATGGCTACACCTTC.

The CDR3 nucleotides are TGCGCCAGCAGCTTGGGGACAGGGAACACTGAAGCTTTCTTT. Protein: CASSLGTGNTEAFF. This chain uses TRBV5-1 with TRBJ1-1; 7 nucleotides match TRBD1. Germline CDR1 and CDR2: SGHRS and YFSETQ. J was trimmed by 1 base and V by 0 bases; bases with no gene match: 0. The CDR3 extends over 14 amino acids.

This chain links TRBV5-1 with TRBJ2-2; D gene uncertain. Trimming pared 4 bases from V and 4 bases from J, leaving 11 bases between. Germline assignment: CDR1 SGHRS and CDR2 YFSETQ. The length of the CDR3 is 14 residues. DNA of the CDR3: TGCGCCAGCAGCCTGATGAGGCCCACCGGGGAGCTGTTTTTT. Protein product: CASSLMRPTGELFF.

The CDR3 DNA reads as TGTGCCAGCAGTTCCCAGGTTGAAGCTTTCTTT. Amino acid sequence: CASSSQVEAFF. V gene TRBV7-9 combines with J gene TRBJ1-1; D unresolved. This CDR3 comprises 11 residues. Germline-derived CDR1 and CDR2 are SEHNR and FQNEAQ (reference sequence). V shed 6 bases and J shed 7 bases, with 9 bases lying between them.